This T cell receptor (beta chain) stems from a study of blood T cell repertoires in COVID-19. Participants came from 24 US areas, aged roughly 18 to 95 years. During the 2 weeks before they entered the study, exposed participants had met someone with a PCR-confirmed or clinician-diagnosed COVID-19 case. Authors' data handling: Amplification of reference gene primers provided the estimated nucleated cell counts. Only in-frame clones appear in the TCRdb table, and some are missing; sequencing was by immunoSEQ multiplex PCR. The D gene and trimming were derived from the DNA, and the V and J assignments and clone size from that table. The top ten clones hold about 1.5% of a sample with 400,000 to 500,000 clones, 70% to 90% of them seen once. This CDR3 is 14 amino acids long. Germline assignment: CDR1 MGHRA and CDR2 YSYEKL. Trimming removed 7 bases from V and 7 bases from J; junction bases left unmatched: 4.

The chain is built from TRBV4-1 and TRBJ1-4, with 12 bases aligning to TRBD1. This clonotype was obtained from a young woman who had been exposed to COVID-19. Material for sequencing was PBMCs or T cells enriched from blood (not recorded which). In nucleotides, the CDR3 is TGCGCCAGCACCGAGGGACAGGGGGCTGAAAAACTGTTTTTT. Protein product: CASTEGQGAEKLFF.